A single sample is the source of the 27 T cell receptor beta chains below, sequenced in a study of blood T cell repertoires in COVID-19. The protocol was immunoSEQ multiplex PCR, while the TCRdb copy is restricted to in-frame clones and leaves out a portion. The data hold roughly 170,000 clones, with over 75% observed a single time. The sequencing sample was made of peripheral blood. The receptor set was obtained from a man between 60 and 75 years old who had recovered from COVID-19.

The chain couples TRBV29-1 to TRBJ1-2; D perhaps matches TRBD1 (6 bases). This CDR3 comprises 16 residues. Germline CDR1 is SQVTM and CDR2 is ANQGSEA. V dropped 1 base and J dropped 5 bases, with 20 bases sitting between them. The CDR3 DNA follows: TGCAGCGTTGAAGCCCCTAGGACAGACCCCCCATATGGCTACACCTTC. Protein sequence: CSVEAPRTDPPYGYTF.

V gene TRBV6-2 or TRBV6-3 combines with J gene TRBJ2-3; perhaps TRBD2 as D (7 bases). This CDR3 comprises 17 residues. Germline CDR1 MNHEY, CDR2 SVGEGT. The V gene lost 2 bases and the J gene lost 0 bases, with 15 bases spanning the gap. The chain's CDR3 is CASSYGGDTGSTDTQYF. The CDR3, as DNA: TGTGCCAGCAGTTACGGGGGGGACACAGGAAGCACAGATACGCAGTATTTT.

The gene calls are TRBV3-1 (or the pseudogene TRBV3-2) and TRBJ1-2; D gene ambiguous. This CDR3 is built from 14 residues. The germline V gene encodes CDR1 LGHDT and CDR2 YNNKEL (reference sequence). Trimming took off 2 bases at V and 0 bases at J, with 7 bases between the two ends. CDR3 region: CASSQLAANYGYTF. CDR3 coding DNA: TGTGCCAGCAGCCAATTAGCTGCTAACTATGGCTACACCTTC.

This chain connects TRBV29-1 to TRBJ2-1, with 8 bases fitting TRBD2. Germline CDR1 is SQVTM and CDR2 is ANQGSEA. The CDR3 length is 14 residues. Germline trimming cut 6 bases from V and 3 bases from J; bases unmatched to any gene: 7. The CDR3 region is CSVPTAGDYNEQFF. The CDR3 region has the DNA TGCAGCGTGCCGACAGCGGGGGACTACAATGAGCAGTTCTTC.

The chain joins TRBV3-1 (or the pseudogene TRBV3-2) to TRBJ1-5; 8 nucleotides align to TRBD1. Germline assignment: CDR1 LGHDT and CDR2 YNNKEL (reference sequence). The CDR3 contains 18 residues. Trimming at V came to 4 bases and at J to 7 bases, leaving 18 bases not matched to a gene. CDR3 protein: CASSPSQLGAGGGQPQHF. CDR3 DNA: TGTGCCAGCAGCCCGTCCCAACTAGGGGCAGGGGGCGGCCAGCCCCAGCATTTT.

The chain couples TRBV6-7 to TRBJ2-7; 8 nucleotides match TRBD1. TRBV6-7 is an ORF for which the function is uncertain. V shed 6 bases and J 0 bases; nucleotides not matched to a gene: 7. CDR3 length: 15 residues. CDR3 in amino acids: CASSWDRTVSYEQYF. CDR3 DNA: TGTGCCAGCAGCTGGGACAGGACCGTCTCCTACGAGCAGTACTTC.

CDR3 loop: CASSREGLDTQYF. The DNA for the CDR3 is TGTGCCAGCAGTAGAGAAGGACTGGATACGCAGTATTTT. The chain employs TRBV27 and TRBJ2-3; TRBD2 might be the D (5 bases). The CDR3 runs 13 residues. From germline, CDR1 is MNHEY and CDR2 SMNVEV (reference sequence). Between the trimmed V and J ends, which lost 5 bases and 6 bases, there was a span of 12 bases.

The genes are TRBV6-5 and TRBJ1-5; TRBD1 matches at 8 bases. Germline assignment: CDR1 MNHEY and CDR2 SVGAGI. This CDR3 is 14 amino acids long. Trimming at V came to 4 bases and at J to 7 bases, leaving 6 bases not matched to a gene. This CDR3 reads CASSSTGGRQPQHF. The CDR3 region has the DNA TGTGCCAGCAGTTCCACAGGGGGAAGGCAGCCCCAGCATTTT.

The table lists this clone with a count of one. The genes are TRBV6-5 and TRBJ1-5; D is ambiguous. Germline CDR1 and CDR2: MNHEY and SVGAGI. Deletions cut 6 bases from V and 5 bases from J, with 11 bases between. This CDR3 region has 13 residues. The CDR3 region has the DNA TGTGCCAGCAGGATCATGGGCGATCAGCCCCAGCATTTT. Its protein product is CASRIMGDQPQHF.

There are a few counts of this clone. This CDR3 is CASWDRSSNQPQHF. The CDR3 DNA sequence: TGTGCCAGCTGGGACAGGTCTAGCAATCAGCCCCAGCATTTT. The V and J genes are TRBV27 and TRBJ1-5; 8 bases fit TRBD1. Per the germline V gene, CDR1 is MNHEY and CDR2 is SMNVEV (reference sequence). The CDR3 totals 14 residues. The junction had 3 bases not matched to a gene; V was cut back by 8 bases and J by 0 bases.

This clone was detected only once. V is TRBV11-2 and J is TRBJ2-7; 7 positions agree with TRBD1. The germline gives CDR1 SGHAT, CDR2 FQNNGV. V gave up 2 bases and J gave up 0 bases; unmatched junction bases: 7. The CDR3 spans 16 residues. The CDR3, as DNA: TGTGCCAGCAGCTTAAACCCGACAGGGAACTCCTACGAGCAGTACTTC. Its translation: CASSLNPTGNSYEQYF.

The genes are TRBV20-1 and TRBJ1-1, with D possibly TRBD1 on 5 matching bases. Trimming removed 3 bases at V and 5 bases at J, with 10 bases between. The CDR3 extends over 12 amino acids. Per germline, CDR1 DFQATT and CDR2 SNEGSKA (reference sequence). The CDR3 region is CSASKGRTEAFF. The DNA of the CDR3 is TGCAGTGCTAGTAAGGGGCGGACTGAAGCTTTCTTT.

This chain joins TRBV6-2 or TRBV6-3 and TRBJ2-7; 7 nucleotides align to TRBD1. Looked up from germline, CDR1 is MNHEY and CDR2 is SVGEGT. CDR3 length: 19 amino acids. Trimming removed 0 bases from V and 1 base from J; junction bases left unmatched: 15. CDR3 region: CASSYSRQGLGWTSYEQYF. The CDR3 bases are TGTGCCAGCAGTTACTCGAGACAGGGTCTTGGCTGGACTTCCTACGAGCAGTACTTC.

The chain combines TRBV7-8 with TRBJ2-5; 7 bases are a match to TRBD1. After removal of 4 bases from V and 2 bases from J, the junction contained 7 bases not matched to a gene. CDR3 length: 15 amino acids. The germline V gene encodes CDR1 SGHVS and CDR2 FQNEAQ. The CDR3 reads CASSSNQGQQETQYF. In DNA form, the CDR3 reads TGTGCCAGCAGCTCAAACCAGGGACAGCAAGAGACCCAGTACTTC.

The chain joins TRBV2 to TRBJ1-1; tentative D call: TRBD1 (5 bases). This CDR3 region has 15 residues. V lost 5 bases, J lost 0 bases, and 13 bases lay in between. Germline CDR1 reads SNHLY; CDR2 reads FYNNEI. CDR3 amino acids: CASSYRTILNTEAFF. CDR3 bases: TGTGCCAGCAGTTACCGGACAATTTTGAACACTGAAGCTTTCTTT.

V usage is TRBV5-1 and J usage is TRBJ2-1, with TRBD2 identical over 10 bases. This CDR3 region has 17 residues. With 2 bases clipped from V and 0 bases from J, the junction kept 5 bases outside the gene matches. Germline CDR1 is SGHRS and CDR2 is YFSETQ. The CDR3 protein is CASSFGLAGASYNEQFF. In DNA, the CDR3 is TGCGCCAGCAGCTTTGGTCTAGCGGGGGCCTCCTACAATGAGCAGTTCTTC.

The chain couples TRBV7-2 to TRBJ2-2; 8 bases align to TRBD1. Germline trimming cut 1 base from V and 1 base from J; bases unmatched to any gene: 5. Germline values: CDR1 SGHTA, CDR2 FQGNSA. The CDR3 covers 17 residues. The CDR3 DNA reads as TGTGCCAGCAGCTTAGTTTCAGGGGGCCTGAACACCGGGGAGCTGTTTTTT. It encodes CASSLVSGGLNTGELFF.

This chain uses TRBV3-1 (or the pseudogene TRBV3-2) with TRBJ2-7; D gene ambiguous. CDR1 is LGHDT, CDR2 YNNKEL, per germline (reference sequence). CDR3 size: 14 residues. The V end lost 3 bases, the J end lost 0 bases, and 9 bases lay between the germline ends. CDR3 loop: CASSQAVASYEQYF. The CDR3 region has the DNA TGTGCCAGCAGCCAGGCAGTGGCCTCCTACGAGCAGTACTTC.

This rearrangement joins TRBV13 to TRBJ1-4; D remains unclear. CDR3 length: 16 amino acids. Germline values: CDR1 PRHDT, CDR2 FYEKMQ (reference sequence). V dropped 0 bases and J dropped 3 bases, with 11 bases sitting between them. The CDR3 reads CASSLGRRAPNEKLFF. CDR3 DNA: TGTGCCAGCAGCTTAGGCCGGAGGGCCCCTAATGAAAAACTGTTTTTT.

The chain uses TRBV7-2 and TRBJ1-1; 7 bases fit TRBD1. The trim removed 3 bases at V and 1 base at J, leaving 8 bases unmatched. The CDR3 totals 16 residues. From germline, CDR1 is SGHTA and CDR2 FQGNSA. CDR3 nucleotide sequence: TGTGCCAGCAGCTTTTGGAATCCAGGGGGGAACACTGAAGCTTTCTTT. Protein product: CASSFWNPGGNTEAFF. Full variable domain (rest looked up from reference TRBV7-2 and TRBJ1-1): GAGVSQSPSNKVTEKGKDVELRCDPISGHTALYWYRQSLGQGLEFLIYFQGNSAPDKSGLPSDRFSAERTGGSVSTLTIQRTQQEDSAVYLCASSFWNPGGNTEAFFGQGTRLTVV.

The J gene is TRBJ2-7, the V gene TRBV2, with D unclear. Per the germline V gene, CDR1 is SNHLY and CDR2 is FYNNEI. The CDR3 spans 12 residues. Trimming cost V 4 bases and J 3 bases, with 7 bases left between them. CDR3 DNA sequence: TGTGCCAGCAGTGCCCAGGTCTACGAGCAGTACTTC. Its protein is CASSAQVYEQYF.

The chain employs TRBV19 and TRBJ1-2; D ambiguous. This CDR3 comprises 17 residues. The germline V gene encodes CDR1 LNHDA and CDR2 SQIVND (reference sequence). V lost 4 bases and J lost 6, with 24 bases in between. CDR3 amino acids: CASSKYIGLRTYDGYTF. CDR3 sequence (DNA): TGTGCCAGTAGTAAATACATCGGACTCAGGACTTACGATGGCTACACCTTC. Supplemented by reference TRBV19 and TRBJ1-2, the full variable domain reads DGGITQSPKYLFRKEGQNVTLSCEQNLNHDAMYWYRQDPGQGLRLIYYSQIVNDFQKGDIAEGYSVSREKKESFPLTVTSAQKNPTAFYLCASSKYIGLRTYDGYTFGSGTRLTVV.

This clone occurred a few times. In nucleotides, the CDR3 is TGCGCCAGCAGCCAAGAGCTGAGTAGCGCGAACTATGGCTACACCTTC. Protein sequence: CASSQELSSANYGYTF. This sequence joins TRBV4-3 and TRBJ1-2; the D is unclear. V was cut by 0 bases and J by 2 bases, with 13 bases left in between. This CDR3 has 16 residues. Germline lookup yields CDR1 LGHNA and CDR2 YSLEER.

This chain uses TRBV2 with TRBJ2-3, with D possibly being TRBD1 (6 bases). Trimming removed 9 bases from V and 1 base from J, with 11 bases in between. Germline CDR1 reads SNHLY; CDR2 reads FYNNEI. CDR3 length: 13 residues. DNA of the CDR3: TGTGCCAGTAACAGGGTCGGCACAGATACGCAGTATTTT. Translation gives CASNRVGTDTQYF.

This clone has just one count. The chain combines TRBV9 with TRBJ2-1; possibly TRBD1 for D (6 bases). The germline V gene encodes CDR1 SGDLS and CDR2 YYNGEE. Trimming took off 0 bases at V and 2 bases at J, with 15 bases between the two ends. This CDR3 is built from 17 residues. The CDR3 here is CASSVVSTGQTYNEQFF. CDR3 coding DNA: TGTGCCAGCAGCGTAGTTTCCACAGGGCAGACCTACAATGAGCAGTTCTTC.

V and J are TRBV15 and TRBJ2-1; 14 bases fit TRBD2. Per the germline V gene, CDR1 is LNHNV and CDR2 is YYDKDF (reference sequence). The CDR3 loop spans 19 amino acids. Unmatched junction bases numbered 7, after V lost 3 bases and J lost 0 bases. The CDR3 bases are TGTGCCACCAGCAGTAGACTAGCGGGGGGGCCCGCCTCCTACAATGAGCAGTTCTTC. It translates to CATSSRLAGGPASYNEQFF.

The J gene is TRBJ2-2, the V gene TRBV4-1; the match to TRBD2 covers 13 bases. This CDR3 contains 19 residues. Germline assignment: CDR1 MGHRA and CDR2 YSYEKL. V shed 1 base, J shed 4 bases, and the junction held 9 bases outside the gene matches. The CDR3: CASSQATSGGAGFTGELFF. Here the CDR3 DNA reads TGCGCCAGCAGCCAAGCCACTAGCGGGGGGGCCGGATTCACCGGGGAGCTGTTTTTT.